This entry features one TCR beta chain sequence. As yet, its antigen is unknown. Generated by immunoSEQ multiplex PCR, the TCRdb table keeps only in-frame clones and is missing some. The data contain about 1,900,000 clones, over 85% of them singletons. Terminally differentiated effector memory CD45RA+ cells were excluded from the naive CD8 cells, which were CD45RO-negative and positively selected for CCR7. These data belong to a study of shared clonotypes between healthy human individuals. Study-wide context: Per donor, three plates held CD4 naive cells, three held CD4 memory, two held CD8 naive and one held CD8 memory. Points from the study as a whole: Richness estimates generally favored naive over memory subsets.

V gave up 6 bases and J gave up 0 bases, with 12 bases separating them. Germline V gene lookup returns CDR1 MDHEN and CDR2 SYDVKM. The length of the CDR3 is 15 residues. The V call is TRBV28, the J call TRBJ1-5; TRBD1 is a possible D gene (6 bases). Sequencing was performed on naive CD8+ T cells sorted from blood. This receptor was taken from a man aged 18 to 29 in good health. The CDR3 DNA sequence: TGTGCCAGCAGCTCAGACAGGCTTAGCAATCAGCCCCAGCATTTT. This codes for CASSSDRLSNQPQHF.